Described below is a single T cell receptor beta chain sequence and its context. Only in-frame clones appear in the TCRdb table, and some are missing; sequencing was by immunoSEQ multiplex PCR. Of approximately 120,000 clones detected, more than 80% appear once; the ten largest clones hold approximately 4.3%. This record belongs to a study of blood T cell repertoires in COVID-19. The CDR3 covers 19 residues. From germline, CDR1 is PRHDT and CDR2 FYEKMQ (reference sequence). The V gene end was trimmed by 7 bases and the J gene end by 4 bases; junction bases not matched to a gene: 23. The V and J genes are TRBV13 and TRBJ2-7, with 9 bases aligning to TRBD1. The sequencing sample was made of peripheral blood. The receptor was isolated from a human donor in a cohort sampled during active COVID-19. CDR3 amino acids: CASIRLRGGGPDRGYEQYF. The CDR3 DNA reads TGTGCCAGCATCCGTCTCAGGGGGGGCGGCCCGGACAGGGGTTACGAGCAGTACTTC.